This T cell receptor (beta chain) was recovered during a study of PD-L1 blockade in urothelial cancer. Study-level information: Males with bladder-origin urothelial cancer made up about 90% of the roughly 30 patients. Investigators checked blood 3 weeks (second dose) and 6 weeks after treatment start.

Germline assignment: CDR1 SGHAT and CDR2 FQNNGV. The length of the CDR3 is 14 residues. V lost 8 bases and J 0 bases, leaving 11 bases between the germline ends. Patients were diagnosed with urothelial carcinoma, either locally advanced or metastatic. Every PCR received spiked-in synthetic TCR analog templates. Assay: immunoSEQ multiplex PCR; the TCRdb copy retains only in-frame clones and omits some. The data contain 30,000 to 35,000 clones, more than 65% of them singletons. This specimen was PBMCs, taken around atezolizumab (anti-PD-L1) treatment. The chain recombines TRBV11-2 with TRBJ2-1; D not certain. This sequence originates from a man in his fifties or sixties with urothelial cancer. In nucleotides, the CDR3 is TGTGCCAGCGGCAGGAAGAGCTCCTACAATGAGCAGTTCTTC. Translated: CASGRKSSYNEQFF.